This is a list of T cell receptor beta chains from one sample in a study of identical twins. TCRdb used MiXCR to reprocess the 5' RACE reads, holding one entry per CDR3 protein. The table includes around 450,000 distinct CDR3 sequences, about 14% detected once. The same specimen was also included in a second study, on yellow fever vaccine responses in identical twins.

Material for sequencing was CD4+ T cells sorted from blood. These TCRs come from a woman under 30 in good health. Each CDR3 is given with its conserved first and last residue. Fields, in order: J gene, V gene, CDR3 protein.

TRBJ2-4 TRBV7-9 CASSHGSGVAKNIQYF
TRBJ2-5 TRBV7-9 CASSSVEGAQETQYF
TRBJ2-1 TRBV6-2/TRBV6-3 CASRPRVAEHNEQFF
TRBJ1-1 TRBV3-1 CASSPLGRPNTEAFF
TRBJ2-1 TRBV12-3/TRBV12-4 CASSQSDRTEQFF
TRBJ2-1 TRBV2 CASSEQGASGNEQFF
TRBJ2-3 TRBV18 CASSPPGLPADTQYF
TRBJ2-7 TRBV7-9 CASSYLQGGALSYEQYF
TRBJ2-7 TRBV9 CASSVVSGQGVHEQYF
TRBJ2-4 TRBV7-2 CASSLVRNIQYF
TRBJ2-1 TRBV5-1 CASSFSQGAKYNEQFF
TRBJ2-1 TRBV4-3 CASSQSLGPYNEQFF
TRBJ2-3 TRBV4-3 CASSQGLRDTRSLDTQYF
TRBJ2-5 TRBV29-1 CSVEVGIQYF
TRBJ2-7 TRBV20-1 CSARQPGQGPYEQYF
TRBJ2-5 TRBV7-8 CASSGQGGETQYF
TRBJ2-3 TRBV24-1 CATSSGGALDTQYF
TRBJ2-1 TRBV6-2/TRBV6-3 CASSRQGSYNEQFF
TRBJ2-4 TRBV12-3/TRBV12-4 CASSYLSGGVRGNIQYF
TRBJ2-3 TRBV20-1 CSARSGTGLRPTDTQYF
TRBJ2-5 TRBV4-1 CASSQKPTTSGNGETQYF
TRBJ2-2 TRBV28 CASNLLGSETGELFF
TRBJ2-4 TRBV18 CASSPTAGVENIQYF
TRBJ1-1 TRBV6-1 CASSQAGNTEAFF
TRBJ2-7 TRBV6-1 CASTGTNTYEQYF
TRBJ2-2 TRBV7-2 CASSLGLLAGGELFF
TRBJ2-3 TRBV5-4 CASSLSGGRPTSDTQYF
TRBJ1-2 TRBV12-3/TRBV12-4 CASSENYGYTF
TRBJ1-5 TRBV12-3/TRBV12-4 CASSLGQGTSNQPQHF
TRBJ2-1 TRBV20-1 CSARDFGQGRYNEQFF
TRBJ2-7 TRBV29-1 CSVARRDVTYEQYF
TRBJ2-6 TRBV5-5 CASNVLSGANVLTF
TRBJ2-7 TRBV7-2 CASSLTGQGKHGF
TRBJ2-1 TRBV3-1 CASSLGTSSVYEQFF
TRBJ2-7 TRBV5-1 CASSFDQGRNEQYF
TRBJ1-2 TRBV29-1 CSVEDLGQGVHGYTF
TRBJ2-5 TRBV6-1 CASSARAGETQYF
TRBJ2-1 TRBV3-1 CASSQASRGRNEQFF
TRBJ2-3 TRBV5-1 CASSSSTSGGGPDTQYF
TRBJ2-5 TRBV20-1 CSASRDTQETQYF